These 32 T cell receptor beta chains were sequenced from one sample in a study of blood T cell repertoires in COVID-19. Generated by immunoSEQ multiplex PCR, the TCRdb table keeps only in-frame clones and is missing some. The data show 65,000 to 75,000 clones, with roughly four fifths seen just once and 40% to 50% held by the top ten. The sample consisted of peripheral blood. These receptors were obtained from a man older than 75 with acute or convalescent COVID-19.

The chain links TRBV7-2 to TRBJ1-4; D is unresolved. CDR3 size: 13 residues. The germline gives CDR1 SGHTA, CDR2 FQGNSA. V lost 1 base to trimming and J lost 11 bases, with 11 bases between them. The CDR3 loop is CASSLVRSGKLFF. CDR3 nucleotide sequence: TGTGCCAGCAGCTTAGTCCGGTCGGGGAAACTGTTTTTT.

V usage is TRBV28 and J usage is TRBJ1-1; TRBD1 might be the D (5 bases). This CDR3 contains 14 residues. Germline V lookup: CDR1 MDHEN, CDR2 SYDVKM. Trimming took 2 bases from V and 8 from J, leaving 15 bases between them. The CDR3 DNA reads as TGTGCCAGCAGTTTAAGCGTGGTTGGGGCGGAAGCTTTCTTT. It yields the protein CASSLSVVGAEAFF.

In its sample, this clone was seen a few times. The chain links TRBV24-1 to TRBJ2-2, with D perhaps matching TRBD1 (5 bases). Germline CDR1 KGHDR, CDR2 SFDVKD. The CDR3 is made up of 15 amino acids. The V end was cut by 2 bases, the J end by 6 bases, with 12 bases between. The CDR3 DNA reads as TGTGCCACCAGTGATTCACGGAAAGGGGCCGGGGAGCTGTTTTTT. This sequence encodes CATSDSRKGAGELFF.

The chain employs TRBV7-2 and TRBJ2-2; 7 nucleotides match TRBD1. J lost 5 bases, V lost 1 base, and 7 bases had no gene match. This CDR3 is built from 16 residues. Germline CDR1 is SGHTA and CDR2 is FQGNSA. The CDR3 DNA is TGTGCCAGCAGCTTAGAGGGGACAGTAATTACCGGGGAGCTGTTTTTT. It yields the protein CASSLEGTVITGELFF.

The gene calls are TRBV18 and TRBJ1-1, with TRBD1 matching over 10 bases. The CDR3 runs to 15 residues. Germline lookup yields CDR1 KGHSH and CDR2 LQKENI. With 3 bases clipped from V and 1 base from J, the junction kept 2 bases outside the gene matches. The DNA of the CDR3 is TGTGCCAGCTCACCGGGACAGGGGCAGAACACTGAAGCTTTCTTT. Translated: CASSPGQGQNTEAFF.

The chain uses TRBV5-1 and TRBJ1-2, with TRBD1 identical over 8 bases. The CDR3 has 15 amino acids. The junction had 12 bases not matched to a gene; V was cut back by 4 bases and J by 7 bases. Germline CDR1 is SGHRS and CDR2 is YFSETQ. The CDR3: CASSLSLGQGGGYTF. CDR3 bases: TGCGCCAGCAGCCTCTCACTTGGACAGGGCGGTGGCTACACCTTC.

This rearrangement joins TRBV5-1 to TRBJ2-1, with D perhaps matching TRBD2 (7 bases). Germline V gives CDR1 SGHRS, CDR2 YFSETQ. The CDR3 loop spans 13 amino acids. Trimming removed 1 base from V and 7 bases from J, with 9 bases in between. CDR3 protein: CASSLRGANEQFF. DNA of the CDR3: TGCGCCAGCAGCTTGCGGGGGGCGAATGAGCAGTTCTTC.

The rearrangement uses TRBV5-5 and TRBJ1-1; D call uncertain. V lost 2 bases and J 3 bases, leaving 8 bases between the germline ends. Looked up from germline, CDR1 is SGHKS and CDR2 is YYEKEE (reference sequence). This CDR3 is built from 13 residues. CDR3 protein: CASSFGSDTEAFF. CDR3 sequence (DNA): TGTGCCAGCAGCTTTGGCAGCGACACTGAAGCTTTCTTT.

This chain connects TRBV7-9 to TRBJ2-6, with 8 bases lining up with TRBD1. J gave up 0 bases and V 5 bases, and 6 bases lay outside the gene matches. This CDR3 contains 17 residues. Per germline, CDR1 SEHNR and CDR2 FQNEAQ (reference sequence). CDR3 protein: CASSTRGQGSGANVLTF. The DNA of the CDR3 is TGTGCCAGCAGCACTCGTGGACAGGGCTCTGGGGCCAACGTCCTGACTTTC.

The chain recombines TRBV7-9 with TRBJ2-6; D is unclear. This CDR3 has 15 residues. The V end was cut by 4 bases, the J end by 0 bases, with 7 bases between. CDR1 is SEHNR, CDR2 FQNEAQ, per germline (reference sequence). The chain's CDR3 is CASSWALSGANVLTF. CDR3 coding DNA: TGTGCCAGCAGCTGGGCACTCTCTGGGGCCAACGTCCTGACTTTC.

The rearrangement links TRBV7-2 to TRBJ2-3; TRBD2 matches at 12 bases. The CDR3 runs to 17 residues. Looked up from germline, CDR1 is SGHTA and CDR2 is FQGNSA. V shed 2 bases and J 4 bases; nucleotides not matched to a gene: 7. CDR3 in amino acids: CASSLRRLAGVSDTQYF. The CDR3 bases are TGTGCCAGCAGCTTAAGAAGACTAGCGGGGGTATCAGATACGCAGTATTTT.

CDR3 bases: TGTGCCAGCAGCCGCAGGGACAGGAGAGTTTACAATGAGCAGTTCTTC. It encodes CASSRRDRRVYNEQFF. The gene calls are TRBV5-6 and TRBJ2-1, with 8 bases identical to TRBD1. CDR3 size: 16 residues. Germline V gene sequence: CDR1 SGHDT, CDR2 YYEEEE. V was clipped by 4 bases and J by 4 bases; unmatched bases: 10.

The CDR3 DNA follows: TGTGCCAGCAGCTTAGCGGGAGCGGGGGGGCAAGAGACCCAGTACTTC. Amino acids: CASSLAGAGGQETQYF. The chain joins TRBV7-2 to TRBJ2-5; 10 bases are a match to TRBD2. The trim removed 0 bases at V and 2 bases at J, leaving 3 bases unmatched. CDR3 length equals 16 residues. Germline assignment: CDR1 SGHTA and CDR2 FQGNSA.

This chain connects TRBV9 to TRBJ1-2; TRBD1 matches 9 bases. The length of the CDR3 is 14 residues. J lost 8 bases, V lost 0 bases, and 5 bases had no gene match. Per germline, CDR1 SGDLS and CDR2 YYNGEE. The CDR3 coding sequence is TGTGCCAGCAGCGTAGACAGGGGGCAAGGGGGCTACACCTTC. Translating it yields CASSVDRGQGGYTF.

This sequence joins TRBV11-1 and TRBJ1-1, with unresolved D. The germline gives CDR1 SGHAT, CDR2 FQDESV (reference sequence). This CDR3 region has 15 residues. V lost 3 bases to trimming and J lost 10 bases, with 21 bases between them. Written as DNA, the CDR3 is TGTGCCAGCAGCTTGGGCCCTGAGGGTATATCCGGAGCTTTCTTT. It codes for CASSLGPEGISGAFF.

The CDR3 DNA reads as TGTGCCAGCAGCTTAGGGGGCAGAAGTCAGCCCCAGCATTTT. It encodes CASSLGGRSQPQHF. V usage is TRBV7-2 and J usage is TRBJ1-5; tentative D call: TRBD1 (5 bases). V lost 1 base and J 6 bases, leaving 10 bases between the germline ends. CDR1 is SGHTA, CDR2 FQGNSA, per germline. This CDR3 comprises 14 residues.

The J gene is TRBJ2-3, the V gene TRBV24-1; the D gene is possibly TRBD1 (5 bases). Trimming shortened V by 3 bases and J by 2 bases, and 11 bases separated the two germline ends. Germline V gene data show CDR1 as KGHDR and CDR2 as SFDVKD. The CDR3 extends over 15 amino acids. The CDR3 is CATSDPGRATDTQYF. The CDR3 DNA reads as TGTGCCACCAGTGATCCGGGCAGGGCCACAGATACGCAGTATTTT.

In regard to this clone: A read error may be the cause here, since a much bigger clone is one base away. Other nucleotide sequences from this sample produce the same CDR3. The chain couples TRBV11-2 to TRBJ2-7; D might be TRBD1 (5 bases). CDR1 is SGHAT and CDR2 is FQNNGV in the germline V gene. Trimming removed 1 base at V and 2 bases at J, with 9 bases between. CDR3 length: 14 residues. This chain's CDR3 is CASSLGGRTYEQYF. CDR3 nucleotide sequence: TGTGCCAGCAGCTTAGGGGGCAGAACCTACGAGCAGTACTTC.

The gene calls are TRBV21-1 and TRBJ2-1; the table's TRBD2 call for D was not verified on the DNA. TRBV21-1 is a pseudogene. This CDR3 contains 14 residues. CDR3 sequence reads: CASSKGGTYNEQFF. Written as DNA, the CDR3 is TGTGCCAGCAGCAAGGGCGGGACTTACAATGAGCAGTTCTTC.

The chain combines TRBV28 with TRBJ1-2, with no clear D. The CDR3 length is 14 residues. V was clipped by 10 bases and J by 3 bases, with 18 bases between them. Germline V gene lookup returns CDR1 MDHEN and CDR2 SYDVKM. CDR3 bases: TGTGCCACCTCGGGGTCCGATAAGGACTATGGCTACACCTTC. It specifies CATSGSDKDYGYTF.

V is TRBV6-4 and J is TRBJ2-2; D is perhaps TRBD2 (5 bases). Germline CDR1 MRHNA, CDR2 SNTAGT. This CDR3 is built from 14 residues. The V and J ends lost 5 bases and 6 bases respectively, with 13 bases between them. The CDR3 DNA reads as TGTGCCAGCAGTCCGACTAATTCCCCCGGGGAGCTGTTTTTT. Translation: CASSPTNSPGELFF.

The chain is built from TRBV4-1 and TRBJ2-3; 9 nucleotides match TRBD2. The CDR3 runs 18 residues. V shed 1 base, J shed 3 bases, and the junction held 11 bases outside the gene matches. Per germline, CDR1 MGHRA and CDR2 YSYEKL. The DNA of the CDR3 is TGCGCCAGCAGCCAAGGGCCCCTGGCGGGGGGGCGGACAGATACGCAGTATTTT. It is translated as CASSQGPLAGGRTDTQYF.

This chain joins TRBV19 and TRBJ1-1; the match to TRBD1 covers 8 bases. The CDR3 is 14 amino acids. Germline values: CDR1 LNHDA, CDR2 SQIVND (reference sequence). Trimming at V came to 8 bases and at J to 2 bases, leaving 7 bases not matched to a gene. CDR3 in DNA: TGTGCCAGTCGAGGACAGGGTCGAAACACTGAAGCTTTCTTT. Protein product: CASRGQGRNTEAFF.

The gene calls are TRBV18 and TRBJ2-1, with 10 bases that match TRBD1. CDR3 length: 16 residues. Germline V gene lookup returns CDR1 KGHSH and CDR2 LQKENI. V trimming: 3 bases; J trimming: 3 bases; junction bases outside the gene matches: 5. CDR3 nucleotides: TGTGCCAGCTCACCTACGGGACAGGGGAACTACAATGAGCAGTTCTTC. Translating it yields CASSPTGQGNYNEQFF. The entire variable domain, with the rest obtained from reference TRBV18 and TRBJ2-1, is as follows: NAGVMQNPRHLVRRRGQEARLRCSPMKGHSHVYWYRQLPEEGLKFMVYLQKENIIDESGMPKERFSAEFPKEGPSILRIQQVVRGDSAAYFCASSPTGQGNYNEQFFGPGTRLTVL.

The J gene is TRBJ1-2, the V gene TRBV6-1, with 9 bases fitting TRBD1. The ends lost 4 bases at V and 5 bases at J; junction bases unmatched: 14. Germline CDR1 MNHNS, CDR2 SASEGT. There are 17 residues in the CDR3. This CDR3 reads CASSAGQGIVTLYGYTF. CDR3 bases: TGTGCCAGCAGTGCTGGACAGGGGATCGTTACTTTGTATGGCTACACCTTC.

The V call is TRBV15, the J call TRBJ1-2, with TRBD1 matching over 8 bases. The ends lost 5 bases at V and 3 bases at J; junction bases unmatched: 2. The CDR3 runs 13 residues. Per the germline V gene, CDR1 is LNHNV and CDR2 is YYDKDF (reference sequence). The CDR3 sequence: CATSLGQDYGYTF. The CDR3 nucleotides read TGTGCCACCAGCCTGGGACAGGACTATGGCTACACCTTC.

The table lists this clone with a few counts. The gene calls are TRBV3-1 (or the pseudogene TRBV3-2) and TRBJ2-1; 9 bases are a match to TRBD2. Per germline, CDR1 LGHDT and CDR2 YNNKEL (reference sequence). CDR3 size: 18 residues. V trimming: 4 bases; J trimming: 0 bases; junction bases outside the gene matches: 10. The CDR3 DNA follows: TGTGCCAGCAGCCGGGGAACTGGACTAGCGAGCTCCTACAATGAGCAGTTCTTC. This codes for CASSRGTGLASSYNEQFF.

The chain carries TRBV28 and TRBJ1-2; D unresolved. Germline loops: CDR1 MDHEN, CDR2 SYDVKM. V shed 5 bases and J shed 3 bases, with 7 bases lying between them. This CDR3 is built from 12 residues. The DNA of the CDR3 is TGTGCCAGCAGTCCTTTATACTATGGCTACACCTTC. This gives the protein CASSPLYYGYTF.

Note on this clone: A much bigger clone sits one base away, suggesting this may be a read error. At the DNA level, this CDR3 is encoded by other sequences in the same sample as well. The chain employs TRBV18 and TRBJ2-2, with D hard to call. Trimming stripped 8 bases from V and 4 bases from J, with 14 bases between. The CDR3 is made up of 14 amino acids. Germline CDR1 reads KGHSH; CDR2 reads LQKENI. This CDR3 is CASQARDTTGELFF. Written as DNA, the CDR3 is TGTGCCAGCCAAGCCCGAGACACCACCGGGGAGCTGTTTTTT.

This clone was seen only once. The chain is built from TRBV18 and TRBJ1-4; TRBD1 matches at 7 bases. This CDR3 is built from 15 residues. Germline assignment: CDR1 KGHSH and CDR2 LQKENI. V dropped 3 bases and J dropped 7; count of bases not matched to a gene: 8. CDR3 residues: CASSPGTEGGEKLFF. CDR3 in DNA: TGTGCCAGCTCACCCGGGACAGAGGGTGGTGAAAAACTGTTTTTT.

This chain uses TRBV7-2 with TRBJ1-2; tentatively, D is TRBD1 (5 bases). Germline V gives CDR1 SGHTA, CDR2 FQGNSA. CDR3 length equals 12 residues. V lost 5 bases and J 9 bases, leaving 13 bases between the germline ends. CDR3 residues: CASSPRQGSYTF. In nucleotides, the CDR3 is TGTGCCAGCAGCCCCCGGCAGGGAAGCTACACCTTC.

The chain has TRBV19 and TRBJ1-2; D may be TRBD1 (5 bases). CDR3 length: 14 residues. Per the germline V gene, CDR1 is LNHDA and CDR2 is SQIVND (reference sequence). The V gene lost 7 bases and the J gene lost 4 bases, with 16 bases spanning the gap. In DNA, the CDR3 is TGTGCCAGTACTACACTTCAGGGAACCTATGGCTACACCTTC. As protein: CASTTLQGTYGYTF.